The 30 T cell receptor beta chains in this list originate from one sample, sequenced in a study of T cell changes during pregnancy in multiple sclerosis (dated by TCRdb to the late 2010s). The method was the immunoSEQ multiplex PCR assay. TCRdb mirrors the immuneACCESS table, restricted to in-frame sequences. Some clones are absent from its copies; in checked studies, under half trace to an unresolved V gene, and the reason for the others is unknown. This sample has approximately 61,000 clones in its table, and around 90% of those were observed once. Roughly 1.7% of the sample belongs to the ten largest clones. Material: peripheral blood, obtained in the first trimester of pregnancy. The receptors were sampled from a female donor with multiple sclerosis, enrolled in a pregnancy study.

The gene calls are TRBV15 and TRBJ1-4; D uncertain. CDR1 and CDR2 from the germline V gene are LNHNV and YYDKDF (reference sequence). V gave up 2 bases and J gave up 10 bases, with 8 bases separating them. CDR3 length: 12 residues. The CDR3 bases are TGTGCCACCAGCAGATCCGAGGGAAAACTGTTTTTT. Its protein product is CATSRSEGKLFF.

The chain is built from TRBV19 and TRBJ2-4; the match to TRBD1 covers 9 bases. The junction had 4 bases not matched to a gene; V was cut back by 2 bases and J by 2 bases. The CDR3 is 16 residues long. Germline CDR1 is LNHDA and CDR2 is SQIVND (reference sequence). CDR3 in amino acids: CASSILGTGSKNIQYF. The CDR3 DNA follows: TGTGCCAGTAGTATACTCGGGACAGGGTCCAAAAACATTCAGTACTTC.

V is TRBV7-2 and J is TRBJ2-3; the D gene is possibly TRBD1 (6 bases). CDR1 and CDR2 from the germline V gene are SGHTA and FQGNSA. This CDR3 region has 11 residues. V dropped 4 bases and J dropped 11 bases, with 10 bases sitting between them. CDR3 sequence (DNA): TGTGCCAGCAGCTCGGACAGAAAGCAGTATTTT. It yields the protein CASSSDRKQYF.

The rearrangement joins TRBV6-1 to TRBJ2-7; 9 nucleotides line up with TRBD2. Germline V gene sequence: CDR1 MNHNS, CDR2 SASEGT. This CDR3 is 14 amino acids long. V lost 8 bases, J lost 6 bases, and 11 bases stayed unmatched. CDR3 sequence (DNA): TGTGCCAGCGGTTCAAGCGGGAGGAAGGGCGAGCAGTACTTC. This encodes CASGSSGRKGEQYF.

This clone came up once. The gene calls are TRBV6-5 and TRBJ1-2; tentative D call: TRBD1 (5 bases). Germline V gives CDR1 MNHEY, CDR2 SVGAGI. V was trimmed by 5 bases and J by 3 bases, leaving 10 bases between them. This CDR3 is 13 amino acids long. DNA of the CDR3: TGTGCCAGCAGTGGCGGGACTGACTATGGCTACACCTTC. It yields the protein CASSGGTDYGYTF.

The chain is built from TRBV7-6 and TRBJ2-7; 10 nucleotides agree with TRBD1. From germline, CDR1 is SGHVS and CDR2 FNYEAQ. This CDR3 spans 14 amino acids. V shed 0 bases and J 6 bases; nucleotides not matched to a gene: 2. The CDR3 DNA reads as TGTGCCAGCAGCTTAGCCGGGACAGGGGCCGAGCAGTACTTC. It yields the protein CASSLAGTGAEQYF.

This chain links TRBV11-2 with TRBJ2-3, with a weak D call TRBD1 (5 bases). The ends were cut back, 2 bases at V and 2 bases at J, with 14 bases in the middle. The length of the CDR3 is 16 residues. Germline CDR1 is SGHAT and CDR2 is FQNNGV. DNA for the CDR3: TGTGCCAGCAGCTTATGGGGCAGACCCGACACAGATACGCAGTATTTT. Protein: CASSLWGRPDTDTQYF.

The chain has TRBV7-2 and TRBJ2-5; D is unresolved. The CDR3 consists of 12 residues. Trimming removed 6 bases from V and 3 bases from J, with 8 bases in between. CDR1 is SGHTA and CDR2 is FQGNSA in the germline V gene. The CDR3 region is CASSSGEETQYF. The CDR3 bases are TGTGCCAGCAGTTCGGGTGAAGAGACCCAGTACTTC.

The chain carries TRBV5-1 and TRBJ1-2; the D gene is possibly TRBD1 (6 bases). Between the trimmed V and J ends, which lost 5 bases and 4 bases, there was a span of 12 bases. Germline V gives CDR1 SGHRS, CDR2 YFSETQ. The CDR3 consists of 13 residues. CDR3: CASRTGSGYGYTF. The CDR3 DNA follows: TGCGCCAGCAGAACAGGGTCCGGCTATGGCTACACCTTC. The variable domain in full, with the rest retrieved from reference TRBV5-1 and TRBJ1-2, is KAGVTQTPRYLIKTRGQQVTLSCSPISGHRSVSWYQQTPGQGLQFLFEYFSETQRNKGNFPGRFSGRQFSNSRSEMNVSTLELGDSALYLCASRTGSGYGYTFGSGTRLTVV.

The chain links TRBV20-1 to TRBJ2-1, with 7 bases identical to TRBD2. V trimming: 4 bases; J trimming: 7 bases; junction bases outside the gene matches: 1. The CDR3 sequence is 11 residues long. Germline V gene sequence: CDR1 DFQATT, CDR2 SNEGSKA (reference sequence). The CDR3 spells CSAMRGNEQFF. Written as DNA, the CDR3 is TGCAGTGCTATGCGGGGGAATGAGCAGTTCTTC.

In DNA, the CDR3 is TGTGCCAGCAGTTTACCGGGGGATGGCTACACCTTC. It encodes CASSLPGDGYTF. This chain links TRBV28 with TRBJ1-2; D perhaps matches TRBD1 (5 bases). Trimming removed 2 bases at V and 6 bases at J, with 7 bases between. The CDR3 is 12 amino acids. Germline V CDR1 and CDR2: MDHEN, SYDVKM.

The V call is TRBV10-3, the J call TRBJ2-7; D perhaps matches TRBD1 (5 bases). The CDR3 has 18 residues. V dropped 4 bases and J dropped 1 base, with 23 bases sitting between them. Looked up from germline, CDR1 is ENHRY and CDR2 is SYGVKD. The CDR3 DNA reads TGTGCCATCAGTGTTCTACACTTCTTCAGGGTTCCTTCCTACGAGCAGTACTTC. It codes for CAISVLHFFRVPSYEQYF.

The CDR3 DNA follows: TGCGCCAGCAGCGCCGTCCGGGACAGGTTCTACGAGCAGTACTTC. This sequence encodes CASSAVRDRFYEQYF. V usage is TRBV5-1 and J usage is TRBJ2-7, with TRBD1 matching 8 bases. V lost 4 bases to trimming and J lost 3 bases; unmatched junction nucleotides: 9. Germline CDR1 and CDR2: SGHRS and YFSETQ. The CDR3 spans 15 residues.

The chain employs TRBV5-6 and TRBJ2-1; TRBD2 matches at 10 bases. The J segment lost 0 bases and the V segment lost 4 bases, leaving 13 bases of the junction unmatched. The CDR3 is 19 amino acids. Germline loops: CDR1 SGHDT, CDR2 YYEEEE. DNA for the CDR3: TGTGCCAGCAGCCGTCGGACTAGCGGAATCCCCAGCTCCTACAATGAGCAGTTCTTC. It translates to CASSRRTSGIPSSYNEQFF. Using reference TRBV5-6 and TRBJ2-1 for the parts outside the CDR3, the full variable domain is DAGVTQSPTHLIKTRGQQVTLRCSPKSGHDTVSWYQQALGQGPQFIFQYYEEEERQRGNFPDRFSGHQFPNYSSELNVNALLLGDSALYLCASSRRTSGIPSSYNEQFFGPGTRLTVL.

In DNA, the CDR3 is TGTGCCAGCAGCCCCGACACTGAAATAGAGACCCAGTACTTC. It specifies CASSPDTEIETQYF. The chain links TRBV25-1 to TRBJ2-5; D remains ambiguous. CDR1 is MGHDK and CDR2 is SYGVNS in the germline V gene. The V and J ends lost 6 bases and 4 bases respectively, with 15 bases between them. The length of the CDR3 is 14 residues.

The rearrangement links TRBV30 to TRBJ2-5; 8 positions agree with TRBD1. The CDR3 contains 18 residues. V lost 1 base to trimming and J lost 0 bases; unmatched junction nucleotides: 13. Germline assignment: CDR1 GTSNPN and CDR2 SVGIG (reference sequence). CDR3 sequence reads: CAWSGAPPTGAYQETQYF. DNA of the CDR3: TGTGCCTGGAGTGGGGCGCCTCCGACAGGGGCGTACCAAGAGACCCAGTACTTC.

V is TRBV2 and J is TRBJ2-2; tentatively, D is TRBD1 (6 bases). Germline V gene sequence: CDR1 SNHLY, CDR2 FYNNEI. The CDR3 totals 14 residues. V was shortened by 4 bases and J by 1 base, with 7 bases between the two germline ends. The CDR3 sequence: CASSGTENTGELFF. The CDR3 DNA reads as TGTGCCAGCAGTGGGACAGAGAACACCGGGGAGCTGTTTTTT.

This rearrangement joins TRBV19 to TRBJ1-5, with D tentatively TRBD1 (5 bases). Between the trimmed V and J ends, which lost 6 bases and 6 bases, there was a span of 15 bases. Germline V gene sequence: CDR1 LNHDA, CDR2 SQIVND (reference sequence). There are 14 residues in the CDR3. The CDR3 loop is CASSRDGGSQPQHF. CDR3 in DNA: TGTGCCAGTAGCAGGGACGGGGGGAGTCAGCCCCAGCATTTT.

The chain's CDR3 is CASSRNEGAGDTQYF. CDR3 nucleotide sequence: TGCGCCAGCAGCCGCAACGAGGGGGCCGGAGATACGCAGTATTTT. The chain employs TRBV5-1 and TRBJ2-3; 7 bases line up with TRBD1. The CDR3 is made up of 15 amino acids. Germline-derived CDR1 and CDR2 are SGHRS and YFSETQ. V lost 4 bases, J lost 5 bases, and 10 bases stayed unmatched.

The V gene is TRBV6-1, the J gene TRBJ2-5, with 8 nucleotides matching TRBD1. Germline assignment: CDR1 MNHNS and CDR2 SASEGT. The CDR3 spans 15 residues. Losses at the gene ends were 6 bases for V and 6 bases for J; bases not matched to a gene: 12. CDR3 bases: TGTGCCAGCAGCCCGGACAGGGCGACGGAAAAGACCCAGTACTTC. Translated: CASSPDRATEKTQYF.

The rearrangement uses TRBV7-2 and TRBJ2-7; 8 nucleotides agree with TRBD1. The CDR3 consists of 14 residues. V trimming: 4 bases; J trimming: 3 bases; junction bases outside the gene matches: 5. The germline V gene encodes CDR1 SGHTA and CDR2 FQGNSA. The CDR3 DNA reads TGTGCCAGCAGCTCCGGGACAGGTCGCTACGAGCAGTACTTC. Its translation is CASSSGTGRYEQYF.

V is TRBV18 and J is TRBJ2-7; 11 bases map to TRBD2. The CDR3 contains 16 residues. CDR1 KGHSH and CDR2 LQKENI come from the germline V gene. V lost 5 bases to trimming and J lost 0 bases; unmatched junction nucleotides: 6. In nucleotides, the CDR3 is TGTGCCAGCTCATCTTCGACTAGCGGGATCTCCTACGAGCAGTACTTC. Encoded protein: CASSSSTSGISYEQYF. Full variable domain (remainder filled in from reference TRBV18 and TRBJ2-7): NAGVMQNPRHLVRRRGQEARLRCSPMKGHSHVYWYRQLPEEGLKFMVYLQKENIIDESGMPKERFSAEFPKEGPSILRIQQVVRGDSAAYFCASSSSTSGISYEQYFGPGTRLTVT.

This clone appeared a single time. V and J are TRBV13 and TRBJ1-2; no clear D gene. Per the germline V gene, CDR1 is PRHDT and CDR2 is FYEKMQ (reference sequence). With 5 bases removed from V and 5 bases from J, the gap between germline ends came to 18 bases. The CDR3 extends over 15 amino acids. The CDR3 DNA reads TGTGCCAGCAGCATCCGGGATCCCCTCGATTATGGCTACACCTTC. It yields the protein CASSIRDPLDYGYTF.

The V call is TRBV19, the J call TRBJ1-5; D might be TRBD1 (5 bases). Per germline, CDR1 LNHDA and CDR2 SQIVND (reference sequence). The CDR3 is 16 residues long. V shed 5 bases and J shed 0 bases, with 14 bases lying between them. CDR3 DNA: TGTGCCAGTAGTCCGAGGGGAGGGCTTAGCAATCAGCCCCAGCATTTT. It is translated as CASSPRGGLSNQPQHF.

The genes are TRBV6-5 and TRBJ2-7; TRBD2 is a possible D gene (5 bases). The V and J ends lost 7 bases and 1 base respectively, with 11 bases between them. The CDR3 is 13 amino acids. Germline V gene data show CDR1 as MNHEY and CDR2 as SVGAGI. In DNA, the CDR3 is TGTGCCAGCAAGAGGGAAGGATCCTACGAGCAGTACTTC. Its translation is CASKREGSYEQYF.

The chain carries TRBV6-5 and TRBJ1-1; TRBD1 might be the D (5 bases). The V gene lost 3 bases and the J gene lost 0 bases, with 11 bases spanning the gap. The germline gives CDR1 MNHEY, CDR2 SVGAGI. The CDR3 extends over 15 amino acids. DNA of the CDR3: TGTGCCAGCAGTTATGGTCAGGGTGTGAACACTGAAGCTTTCTTT. Its translation: CASSYGQGVNTEAFF.

A single count supports this clone. V usage is TRBV28 and J usage is TRBJ2-1; 12 nucleotides match TRBD2. With V trimmed by 1 base and J by 0 bases, 4 bases remained unmatched. The germline V gene encodes CDR1 MDHEN and CDR2 SYDVKM. The CDR3 is 18 amino acids. The CDR3 here is CASSLSLAGGPSYNEQFF. In DNA form, the CDR3 reads TGTGCCAGCAGTTTATCGCTAGCGGGAGGGCCCTCCTACAATGAGCAGTTCTTC.

The rearrangement uses TRBV7-9 and TRBJ2-2; D uncertain. Looked up from germline, CDR1 is SEHNR and CDR2 is FQNEAQ (reference sequence). The CDR3 has 15 residues. V lost 4 bases and J lost 1, with 10 bases in between. The CDR3 region is CASSYSAVNTGELFF. DNA for the CDR3: TGTGCCAGCAGCTATTCGGCGGTGAACACCGGGGAGCTGTTTTTT.

J is TRBJ2-7 and V is TRBV19; D is unclear. This CDR3 has 13 residues. The germline CDR1 and CDR2 sequences are LNHDA and SQIVND (reference sequence). Trimming shortened V by 3 bases and J by 3 bases, and 9 bases separated the two germline ends. The CDR3 DNA sequence: TGTGCCAGTAGTATCCGGGTCCGCTACGAGCAGTACTTC. Translated: CASSIRVRYEQYF. Supplemented by reference TRBV19 and TRBJ2-7, the full variable domain reads DGGITQSPKYLFRKEGQNVTLSCEQNLNHDAMYWYRQDPGQGLRLIYYSQIVNDFQKGDIAEGYSVSREKKESFPLTVTSAQKNPTAFYLCASSIRVRYEQYFGPGTRLTVT.

The chain is built from TRBV10-1 and TRBJ2-5; the D gene is possibly TRBD2 (6 bases). CDR3 length: 17 residues. Trimming removed 2 bases from V and 5 bases from J, with 21 bases in between. From germline, CDR1 is WNHNN and CDR2 SYGVQD (reference sequence). CDR3 loop: CASSERSGLTLGETQYF. Here the CDR3 DNA reads TGCGCCAGCAGTGAGCGATCGGGACTCACCTTGGGGGAGACCCAGTACTTC.